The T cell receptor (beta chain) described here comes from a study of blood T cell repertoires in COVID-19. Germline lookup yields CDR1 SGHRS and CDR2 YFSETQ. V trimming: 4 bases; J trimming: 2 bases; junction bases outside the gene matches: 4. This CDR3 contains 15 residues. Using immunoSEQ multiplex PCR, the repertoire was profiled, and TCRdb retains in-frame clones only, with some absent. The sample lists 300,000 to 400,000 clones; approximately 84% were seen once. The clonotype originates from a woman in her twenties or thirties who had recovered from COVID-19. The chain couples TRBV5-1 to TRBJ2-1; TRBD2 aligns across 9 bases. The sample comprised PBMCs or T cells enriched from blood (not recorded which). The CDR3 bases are TGCGCCAGCAGCGACAGCGGGGGGACCTACAATGAGCAGTTCTTC. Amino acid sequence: CASSDSGGTYNEQFF.